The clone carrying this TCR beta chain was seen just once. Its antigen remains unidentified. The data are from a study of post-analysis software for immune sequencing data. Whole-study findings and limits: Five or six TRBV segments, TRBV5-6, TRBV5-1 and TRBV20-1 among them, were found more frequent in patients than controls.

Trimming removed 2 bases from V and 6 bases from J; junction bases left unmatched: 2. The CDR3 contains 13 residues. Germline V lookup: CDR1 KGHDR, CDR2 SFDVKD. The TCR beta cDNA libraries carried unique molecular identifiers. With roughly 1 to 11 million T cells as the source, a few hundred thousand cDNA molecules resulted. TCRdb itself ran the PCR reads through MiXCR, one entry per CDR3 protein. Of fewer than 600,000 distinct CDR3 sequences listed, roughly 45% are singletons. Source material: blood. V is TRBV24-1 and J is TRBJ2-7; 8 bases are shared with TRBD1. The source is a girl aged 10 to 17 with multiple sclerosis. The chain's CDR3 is CATSDYGTGEQYF. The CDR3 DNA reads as TGTGCCACCAGTGATTATGGGACAGGCGAGCAGTACTTC.